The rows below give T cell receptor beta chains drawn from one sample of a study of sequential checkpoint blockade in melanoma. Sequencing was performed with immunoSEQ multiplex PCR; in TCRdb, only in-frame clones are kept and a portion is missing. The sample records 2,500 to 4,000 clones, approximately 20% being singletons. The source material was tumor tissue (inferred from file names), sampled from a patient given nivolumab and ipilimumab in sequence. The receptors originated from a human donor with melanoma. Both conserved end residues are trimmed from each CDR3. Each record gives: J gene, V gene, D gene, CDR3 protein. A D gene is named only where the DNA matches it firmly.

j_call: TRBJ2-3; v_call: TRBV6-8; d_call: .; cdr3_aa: ASRATGTRSDTQY
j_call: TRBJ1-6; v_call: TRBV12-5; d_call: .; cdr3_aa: ASGLGDLSYSPLH
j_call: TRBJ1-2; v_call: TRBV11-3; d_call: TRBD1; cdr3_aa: ASSPSAGTGFYGYT
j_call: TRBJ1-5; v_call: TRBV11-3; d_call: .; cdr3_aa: ASSLKGKSQPQH
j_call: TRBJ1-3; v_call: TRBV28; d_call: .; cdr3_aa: ASRTPRSGNTIY
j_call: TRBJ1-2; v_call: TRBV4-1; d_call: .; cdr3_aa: ASSQDGSFYGYT
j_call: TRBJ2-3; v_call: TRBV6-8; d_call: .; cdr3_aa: ASSYMGFWLNTQY
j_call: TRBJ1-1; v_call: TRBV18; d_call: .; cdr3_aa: ASSLYPMPRAGSRSTEAF
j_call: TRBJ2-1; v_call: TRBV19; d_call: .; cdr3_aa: ASSPWTETSSYNEQF
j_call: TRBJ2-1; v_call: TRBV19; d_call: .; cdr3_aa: ASRTGPVVEQF
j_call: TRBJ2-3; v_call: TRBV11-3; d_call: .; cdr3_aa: ASSLGSGPDTQY
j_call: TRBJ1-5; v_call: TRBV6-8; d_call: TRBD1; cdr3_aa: AINDRVDQPQH
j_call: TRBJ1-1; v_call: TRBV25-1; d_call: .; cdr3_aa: ASSPRGGTEAF
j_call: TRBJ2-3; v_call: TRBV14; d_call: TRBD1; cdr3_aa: ASSPWTGLGDTQY
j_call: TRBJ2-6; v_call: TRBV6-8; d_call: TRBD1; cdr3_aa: ASKPDRGSSGANVLT
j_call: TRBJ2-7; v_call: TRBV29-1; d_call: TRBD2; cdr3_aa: SGSRASGGEQY
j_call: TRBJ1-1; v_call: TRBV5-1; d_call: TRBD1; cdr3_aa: ASSQRQGMNTEAF
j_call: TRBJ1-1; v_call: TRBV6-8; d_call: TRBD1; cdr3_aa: ASSYSGGGRSF
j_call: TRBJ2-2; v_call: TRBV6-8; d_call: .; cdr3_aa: AISDGTNTGELF
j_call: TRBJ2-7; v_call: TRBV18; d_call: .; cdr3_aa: ASSQGGSSYEQY
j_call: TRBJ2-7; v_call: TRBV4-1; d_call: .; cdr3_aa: ASSRGMGLGSDEQY
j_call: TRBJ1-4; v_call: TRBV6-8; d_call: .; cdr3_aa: AVKSGFNEKLF
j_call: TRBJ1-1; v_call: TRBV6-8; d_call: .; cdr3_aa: ASSYSRDQNTEAF
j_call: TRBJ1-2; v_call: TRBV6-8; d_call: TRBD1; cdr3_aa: AISPTGVAGYT
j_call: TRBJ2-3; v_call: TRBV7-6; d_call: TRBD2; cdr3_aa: ASSLGPPTSVSTDTQY
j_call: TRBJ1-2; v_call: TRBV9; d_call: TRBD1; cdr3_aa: ASSARQGASGYT
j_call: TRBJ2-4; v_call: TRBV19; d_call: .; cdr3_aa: ASSRQGGRAKNIQY
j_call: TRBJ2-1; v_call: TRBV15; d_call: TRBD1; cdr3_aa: ATSRVTGDYNEQF
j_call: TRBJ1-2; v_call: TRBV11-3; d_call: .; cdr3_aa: ASSLGSGGVHNYGYT
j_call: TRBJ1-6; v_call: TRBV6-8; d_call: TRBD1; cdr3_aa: ASSVPGQGLPLH
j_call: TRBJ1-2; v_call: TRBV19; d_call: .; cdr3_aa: ASSIGLRHYGYT
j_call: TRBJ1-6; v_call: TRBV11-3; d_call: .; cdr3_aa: ASSLGTDNSPLH
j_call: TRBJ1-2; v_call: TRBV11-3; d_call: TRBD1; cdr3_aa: ASSLPKMTGSYGYT
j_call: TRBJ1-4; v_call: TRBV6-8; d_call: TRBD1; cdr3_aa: AIQTGPNEKLF
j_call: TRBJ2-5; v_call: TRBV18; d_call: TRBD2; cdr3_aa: ASSPSGTSGAETQY
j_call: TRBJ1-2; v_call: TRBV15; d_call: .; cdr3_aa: ATSRDRGGNYGYT
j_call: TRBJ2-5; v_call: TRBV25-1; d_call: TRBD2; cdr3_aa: AISGGDDQETQY
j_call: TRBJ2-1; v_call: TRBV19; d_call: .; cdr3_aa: ASRIGAYNEQF
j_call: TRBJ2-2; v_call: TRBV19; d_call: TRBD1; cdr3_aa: ARDKPLGQGATGELF
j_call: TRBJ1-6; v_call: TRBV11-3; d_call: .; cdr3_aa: ASSSTGPSPDSPLH